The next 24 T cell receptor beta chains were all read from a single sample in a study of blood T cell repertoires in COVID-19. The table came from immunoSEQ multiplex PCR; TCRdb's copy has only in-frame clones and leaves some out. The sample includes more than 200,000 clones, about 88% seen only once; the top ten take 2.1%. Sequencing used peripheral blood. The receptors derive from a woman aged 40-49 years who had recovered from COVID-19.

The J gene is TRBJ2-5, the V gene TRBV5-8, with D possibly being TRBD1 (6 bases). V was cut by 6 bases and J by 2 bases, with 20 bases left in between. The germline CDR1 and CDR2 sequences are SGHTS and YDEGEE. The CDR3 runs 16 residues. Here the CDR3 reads CASTVLGAGWQETQYF. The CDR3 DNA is TGTGCCAGCACCGTCTTGGGGGCGGGCTGGCAAGAGACCCAGTACTTC.

In DNA, the CDR3 is TGTGCCAGCAGCATTATACAGGGGGCAGATACGCAGTATTTT. Protein sequence: CASSIIQGADTQYF. The rearrangement joins TRBV6-2 or TRBV6-3 to TRBJ2-3; 8 bases match TRBD1. The germline V gene encodes CDR1 MNHEY and CDR2 SVGEGT. The CDR3 contains 14 residues. J lost 4 bases, V lost 6 bases, and 6 bases had no gene match.

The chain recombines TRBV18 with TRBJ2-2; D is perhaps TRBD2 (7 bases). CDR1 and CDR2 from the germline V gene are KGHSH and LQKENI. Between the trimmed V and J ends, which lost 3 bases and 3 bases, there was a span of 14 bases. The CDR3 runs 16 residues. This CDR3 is CASSPQGGAYTGELFF. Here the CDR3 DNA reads TGTGCCAGCTCACCGCAAGGGGGGGCCTACACCGGGGAGCTGTTTTTT.

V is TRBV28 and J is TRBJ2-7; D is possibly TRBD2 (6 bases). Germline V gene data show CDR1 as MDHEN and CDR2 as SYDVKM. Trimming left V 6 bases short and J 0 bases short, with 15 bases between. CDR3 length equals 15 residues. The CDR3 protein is CASSRGTFSSYEQYF. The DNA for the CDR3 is TGTGCCAGCAGCCGTGGGACTTTCTCCTCCTACGAGCAGTACTTC.

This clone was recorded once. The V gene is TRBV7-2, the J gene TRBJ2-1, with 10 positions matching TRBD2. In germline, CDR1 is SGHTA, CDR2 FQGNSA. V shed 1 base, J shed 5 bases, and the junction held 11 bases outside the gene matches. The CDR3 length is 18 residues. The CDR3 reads CASSLVRLAGAQDNEQFF. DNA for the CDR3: TGTGCCAGCAGCTTAGTGCGGCTAGCGGGGGCCCAAGACAATGAGCAGTTCTTC. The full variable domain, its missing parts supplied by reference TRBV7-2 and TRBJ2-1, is GAGVSQSPSNKVTEKGKDVELRCDPISGHTALYWYRQSLGQGLEFLIYFQGNSAPDKSGLPSDRFSAERTGGSVSTLTIQRTQQEDSAVYLCASSLVRLAGAQDNEQFFGPGTRLTVL.

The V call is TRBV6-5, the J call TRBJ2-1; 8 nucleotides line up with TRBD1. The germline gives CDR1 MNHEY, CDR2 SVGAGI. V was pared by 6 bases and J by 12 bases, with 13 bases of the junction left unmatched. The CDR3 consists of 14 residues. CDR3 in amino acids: CASSRDSQTGGQFF. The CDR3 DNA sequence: TGTGCCAGCAGCAGGGACAGCCAAACAGGGGGGCAGTTCTTC.

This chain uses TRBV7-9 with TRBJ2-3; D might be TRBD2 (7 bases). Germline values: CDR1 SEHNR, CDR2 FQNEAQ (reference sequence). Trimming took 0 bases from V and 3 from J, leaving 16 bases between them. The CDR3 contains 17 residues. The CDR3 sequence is CASSLARGQGRTDTQYF. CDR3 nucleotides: TGTGCCAGCAGCTTAGCGCGGGGGCAGGGTCGTACAGATACGCAGTATTTT.

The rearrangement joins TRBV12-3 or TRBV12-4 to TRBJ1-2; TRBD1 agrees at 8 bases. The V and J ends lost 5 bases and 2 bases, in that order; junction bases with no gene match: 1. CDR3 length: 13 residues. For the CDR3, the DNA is TGTGCCAGCAGTCACAGGGGGAACTATGGCTACACCTTC. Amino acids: CASSHRGNYGYTF.

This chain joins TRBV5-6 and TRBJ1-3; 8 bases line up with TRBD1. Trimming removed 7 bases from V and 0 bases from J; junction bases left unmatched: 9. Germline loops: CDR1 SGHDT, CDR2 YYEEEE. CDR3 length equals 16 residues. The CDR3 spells CASSPDRGFSGNTIYF. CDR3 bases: TGTGCCAGCTCCCCTGACAGGGGTTTCTCTGGAAACACCATATATTTT.

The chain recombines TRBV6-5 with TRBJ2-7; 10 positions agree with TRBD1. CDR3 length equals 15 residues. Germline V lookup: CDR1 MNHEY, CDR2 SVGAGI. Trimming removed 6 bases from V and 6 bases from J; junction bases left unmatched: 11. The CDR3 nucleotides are TGTGCCAGCAGACCTTGGGGGGGGACAGGGGTCGAGCAGTACTTC. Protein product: CASRPWGGTGVEQYF.

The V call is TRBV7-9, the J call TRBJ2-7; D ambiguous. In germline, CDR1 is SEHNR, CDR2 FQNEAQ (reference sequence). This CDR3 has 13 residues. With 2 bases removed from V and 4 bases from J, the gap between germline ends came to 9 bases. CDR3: CASSLSDWYEQYF. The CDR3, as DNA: TGTGCCAGCAGCTTAAGCGATTGGTACGAGCAGTACTTC.

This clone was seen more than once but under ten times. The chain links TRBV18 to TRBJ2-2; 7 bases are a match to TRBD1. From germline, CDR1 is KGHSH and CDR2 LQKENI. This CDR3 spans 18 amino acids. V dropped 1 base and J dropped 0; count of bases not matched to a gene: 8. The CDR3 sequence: CASSPLKQGSANTGELFF. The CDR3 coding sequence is TGTGCCAGCTCACCACTCAAACAGGGGTCCGCGAACACCGGGGAGCTGTTTTTT.

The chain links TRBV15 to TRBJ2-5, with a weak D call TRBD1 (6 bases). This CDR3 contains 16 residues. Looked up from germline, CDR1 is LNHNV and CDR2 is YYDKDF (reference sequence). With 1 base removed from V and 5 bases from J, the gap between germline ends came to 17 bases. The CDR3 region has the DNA TGTGCCACCAGCAGAGCCGAGGACAGCGGCCAGGAGACCCAGTACTTC. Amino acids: CATSRAEDSGQETQYF. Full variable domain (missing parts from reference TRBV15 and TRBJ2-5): DAMVIQNPRYQVTQFGKPVTLSCSQTLNHNVMYWYQQKSSQAPKLLFHYYDKDFNNEADTPDNFQSRRPNTSFCFLDIRSPGLGDTAMYLCATSRAEDSGQETQYFGPGTRLLVL.

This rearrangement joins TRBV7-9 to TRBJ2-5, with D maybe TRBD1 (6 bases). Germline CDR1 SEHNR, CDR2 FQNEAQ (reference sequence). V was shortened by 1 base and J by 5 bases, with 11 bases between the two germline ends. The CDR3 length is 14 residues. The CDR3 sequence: CASSLGGGPETQYF. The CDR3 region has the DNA TGTGCCAGCAGCTTAGGAGGGGGTCCGGAGACCCAGTACTTC.

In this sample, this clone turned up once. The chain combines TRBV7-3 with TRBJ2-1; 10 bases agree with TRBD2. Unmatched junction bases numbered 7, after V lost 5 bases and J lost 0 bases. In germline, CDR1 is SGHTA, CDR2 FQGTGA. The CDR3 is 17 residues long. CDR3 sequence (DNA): TGTGCCAGCAGCAAGCTTAGCGGGGGGTTCTCCTACAATGAGCAGTTCTTC. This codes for CASSKLSGGFSYNEQFF.

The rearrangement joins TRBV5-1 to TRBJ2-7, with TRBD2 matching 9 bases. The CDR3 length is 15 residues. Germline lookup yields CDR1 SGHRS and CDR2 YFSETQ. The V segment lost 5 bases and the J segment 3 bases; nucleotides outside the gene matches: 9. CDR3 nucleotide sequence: TGCGCCAGCAGGGTAATAGCGGGAGCCAACTACGAGCAGTACTTC. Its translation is CASRVIAGANYEQYF. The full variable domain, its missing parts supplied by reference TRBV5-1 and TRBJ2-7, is KAGVTQTPRYLIKTRGQQVTLSCSPISGHRSVSWYQQTPGQGLQFLFEYFSETQRNKGNFPGRFSGRQFSNSRSEMNVSTLELGDSALYLCASRVIAGANYEQYFGPGTRLTVT.

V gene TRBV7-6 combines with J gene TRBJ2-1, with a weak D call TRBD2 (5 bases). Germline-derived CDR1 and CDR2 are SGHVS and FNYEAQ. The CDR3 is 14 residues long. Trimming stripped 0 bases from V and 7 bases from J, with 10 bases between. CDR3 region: CASSLAGSKNEQFF. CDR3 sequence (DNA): TGTGCCAGCAGCTTAGCGGGGAGTAAAAATGAGCAGTTCTTC. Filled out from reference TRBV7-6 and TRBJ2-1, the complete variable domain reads GAGVSQSPRYKVTKRGQDVALRCDPISGHVSLYWYRQALGQGPEFLTYFNYEAQQDKSGLPNDRFSAERPEGSISTLTIQRTEQRDSAMYRCASSLAGSKNEQFFGPGTRLTVL.

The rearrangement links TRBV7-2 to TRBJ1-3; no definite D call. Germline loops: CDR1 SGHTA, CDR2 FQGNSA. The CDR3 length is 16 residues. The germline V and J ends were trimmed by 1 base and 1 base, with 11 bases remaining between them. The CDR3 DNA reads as TGTGCCAGCAGCTTAGTAGCCCCGGGGTCTGGAAACACCATATATTTT. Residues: CASSLVAPGSGNTIYF.

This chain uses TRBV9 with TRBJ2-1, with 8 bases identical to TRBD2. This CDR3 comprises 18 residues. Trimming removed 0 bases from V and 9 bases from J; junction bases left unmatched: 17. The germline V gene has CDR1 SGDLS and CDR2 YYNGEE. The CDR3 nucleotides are TGTGCCAGCAGCGTAGCTACGGCGGGAGGCTTTCCAGTTCCTGAGCAGTTCTTC. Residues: CASSVATAGGFPVPEQFF.

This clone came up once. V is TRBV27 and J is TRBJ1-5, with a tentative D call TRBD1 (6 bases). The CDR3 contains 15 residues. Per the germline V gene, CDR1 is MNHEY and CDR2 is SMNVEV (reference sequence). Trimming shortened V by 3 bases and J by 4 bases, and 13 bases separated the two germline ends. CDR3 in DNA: TGTGCCAGCAGTTTCAGGGAGGGGGGGAATCAGCCCCAGCATTTT. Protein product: CASSFREGGNQPQHF.

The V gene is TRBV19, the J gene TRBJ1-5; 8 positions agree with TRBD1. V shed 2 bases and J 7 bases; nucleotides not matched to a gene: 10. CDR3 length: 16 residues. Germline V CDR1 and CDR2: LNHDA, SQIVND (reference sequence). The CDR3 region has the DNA TGTGCCAGTAGTATATATAAACCTCAGGGGGCCCAGCCCCAGCATTTT. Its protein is CASSIYKPQGAQPQHF.

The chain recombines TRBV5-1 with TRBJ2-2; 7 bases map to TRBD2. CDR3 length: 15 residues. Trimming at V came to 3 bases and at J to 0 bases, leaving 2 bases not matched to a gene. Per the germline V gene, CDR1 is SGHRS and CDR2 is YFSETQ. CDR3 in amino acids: CASSSAGTNTGELFF. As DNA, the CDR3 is TGCGCCAGCAGCTCAGCGGGGACGAACACCGGGGAGCTGTTTTTT.

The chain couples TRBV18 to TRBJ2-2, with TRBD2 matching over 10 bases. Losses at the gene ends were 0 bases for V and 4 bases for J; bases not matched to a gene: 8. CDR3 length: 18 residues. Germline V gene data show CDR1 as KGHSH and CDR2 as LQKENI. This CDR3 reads CASSPPSLAGAGTGELFF. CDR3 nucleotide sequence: TGTGCCAGCTCACCACCGAGCCTAGCGGGAGCAGGCACCGGGGAGCTGTTTTTT.

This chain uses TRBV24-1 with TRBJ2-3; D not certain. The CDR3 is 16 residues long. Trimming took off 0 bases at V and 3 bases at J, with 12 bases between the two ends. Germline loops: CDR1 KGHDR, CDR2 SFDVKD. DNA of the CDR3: TGTGCCACCAGTGATTTGGCATCCGGCAGGACAGATACGCAGTATTTT. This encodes CATSDLASGRTDTQYF.